The clone carrying this T cell receptor beta chain has a count of ten or more. Its cognate antigen is unknown. The source of the sample is a study of Graves' ophthalmopathy and Graves' hyperthyroidism. Findings and limits, study-wide: The model's prediction of ophthalmopathy progression had roughly 71% sensitivity and roughly 72% specificity.

The length of the CDR3 is 13 residues. V shed 6 bases and J shed 0 bases, with 6 bases lying between them. Germline CDR1 is MNHNS and CDR2 is SASEGT. Amplification of the TCR beta CDR3 regions used RNA transcripts (as template). RT-PCR with HTBI primers came first, then second-round multiplex PCR. TCRdb re-called the multiplex PCR reads through MiXCR, storing one row per CDR3 protein. The sample includes 350,000 or so distinct CDR3 sequences, 15% to 20% seen only once; the top ten take 12%. The sequenced material came from peripheral blood. The source of this sequence is an adult man with Graves' ophthalmopathy. The chain employs TRBV6-1 and TRBJ1-3; D is perhaps TRBD1 (6 bases). DNA of the CDR3: TGTGCCAGCAGGGGGGCCTCTGGAAACACCATATATTTT. This sequence encodes CASRGASGNTIYF.